The TCR beta chain described here comes from a study of monozygotic twins with inflammatory bowel disease. CDR3 length equals 17 residues. Per the germline V gene, CDR1 is LGHNA and CDR2 is YNFKEQ. Study findings and constraints: Relative to healthy twins, IBD patients had fewer clonotypes in common with others, a gap that was especially apparent with disease activity. TCRbeta inverse Simpson diversity was decreased in IBD patients versus healthy co-twins. The data offered no way to tell different T cell subtypes apart.

About this clonotype itself: Antigen specificity is unknown.

Researchers used template switching to add UMIs featuring a 6-nucleotide sample barcode. TCRdb reanalyzed the 5' RACE reads and collapses them to one entry per CDR3 protein, without DNA. The sample is made up of approximately 330,000 distinct CDR3 sequences, and the top ten hold roughly 2% of it. The chain uses TRBV4-2 and TRBJ2-1; TCRdb outputs TRBD2, but without DNA this stays unchecked. Sequencing was carried out using blood. The source is a human donor with ulcerative colitis or Crohn's disease, or a healthy co-twin of an affected twin (not recorded which). This chain's CDR3 is CASSHELLVGLYNEQFF.